This TCR beta chain was sequenced for a study of T cell responses to AZD1222 COVID-19 vaccine. Study findings and constraints: Clonal diversity was possibly underestimated; the donors were predominantly white British and more often female.

Sequencing used immunoSEQ multiplex PCR; TCRdb keeps in-frame clones, though not all of them. This sample contains some 150,000 clones. Concerning this clone: Its antigen is currently unknown.

Germline V gene data show CDR1 as MNHEY and CDR2 as SVGAGI. V gave up 6 bases and J gave up 1 base, with 13 bases separating them. The length of the CDR3 is 15 residues. The sequence came from an adult in good health. The chain links TRBV6-5 to TRBJ1-3; D possibly corresponds to TRBD1 (6 bases). The source material was peripheral blood. The CDR3 DNA reads TGTGCCAGCAGAGAGACCGGGACATCTGGAAACACCATATATTTT. It codes for CASRETGTSGNTIYF.